This TCR beta chain was identified during a study of T cells after yellow fever vaccination. TCRdb called the 5' RACE reads again in MiXCR, with one record for every CDR3 protein. The table lists hundreds of thousands of distinct CDR3 sequences, roughly 11% of them singletons, with roughly 18% in the top ten. The germline gives CDR1 MGHRA, CDR2 YSYEKL. CDR3 length: 17 residues. With 1 base removed from V and 5 bases from J, the gap between germline ends came to 15 bases. Findings and caveats of the study: Repertoires sorted by FACS could include abundant clonotypes that are contaminants from the bulk population.

Concerning this clonotype itself: Its antigen is still unknown.

The sequence was obtained from a man aged 18 to 35 who received the YFV17D yellow fever vaccine. The sample was PBMCs, taken on the day of the first yellow fever vaccination. The gene calls are TRBV4-1 and TRBJ1-6; D perhaps matches TRBD1 (6 bases). The chain's CDR3 is CASSQVGGRLDNSPLHF. The CDR3 DNA follows: TGCGCCAGCAGCCAAGTTGGGGGGCGCCTGGATAATTCACCCCTCCACTTT.